The 20 T cell receptor beta chains given below trace back to one sample, sequenced in a study of shared clonotypes between healthy human individuals. Clones were sequenced by immunoSEQ multiplex PCR, and TCRdb holds only the in-frame ones, with some missing. This repertoire shows over a million clones, roughly 96% found once; its top ten account for roughly 1.2%. Specimen: naive CD4+ T cells sorted from blood. Subset of the sample: CD45RA+ positively selected. The receptors here all came from a man aged 25-40 years in good health.

The rearrangement joins TRBV5-5 to TRBJ2-3; D not certain. This CDR3 spans 14 amino acids. Germline CDR1 reads SGHKS; CDR2 reads YYEKEE (reference sequence). Trimming shortened V by 0 bases and J by 14 bases, and 19 bases separated the two germline ends. For the CDR3, the DNA is TGTGCCAGCAGCTTGGAACTATCGAAGGCTGCCTTGTATTTT. This gives the protein CASSLELSKAALYF. Using reference TRBV5-5 and TRBJ2-3 for the parts outside the CDR3, the full variable domain is DAGVTQSPTHLIKTRGQQVTLRCSPISGHKSVSWYQQVLGQGPQFIFQYYEKEERGRGNFPDRFSARQFPNYSSELNVNALLLGDSALYLCASSLELSKAALYFGPGTRLTVL.

The V and J genes are TRBV5-4 and TRBJ1-1, with a tentative D call TRBD1 (5 bases). V was trimmed by 4 bases and J by 4 bases, leaving 14 bases between them. Germline V lookup: CDR1 SGHNT, CDR2 YYREEE (reference sequence). This CDR3 spans 14 amino acids. CDR3 sequence: CASSPAGGSTEAFF. Written as DNA, the CDR3 is TGTGCCAGCAGCCCCGCCGGGGGGAGCACTGAAGCTTTCTTT.

This clone was found once. The V gene is TRBV10-3, the J gene TRBJ2-5; D is uncertain. The germline V gene encodes CDR1 ENHRY and CDR2 SYGVKD. The CDR3 extends over 13 amino acids. V was cut by 7 bases and J by 1 base, with 10 bases left in between. CDR3 DNA: TGTGCCATCAATCAAGGGATCCAAGAGACCCAGTACTTC. The encoded protein is CAINQGIQETQYF.

This sequence joins TRBV6-6 and TRBJ2-3; D not certain. The ends were cut back, 8 bases at V and 4 bases at J, with 4 bases in the middle. There are 10 residues in the CDR3. Germline values: CDR1 MNHNY, CDR2 SVGAGI (reference sequence). CDR3 sequence reads: CASESDTQYF. For the CDR3, the DNA is TGTGCCAGCGAATCAGATACGCAGTATTTT.

The chain has TRBV7-9 and TRBJ2-7; 14 nucleotides align to TRBD2. The V segment lost 4 bases and the J segment 4 bases; nucleotides outside the gene matches: 3. The CDR3 consists of 15 residues. Per the germline V gene, CDR1 is SEHNR and CDR2 is FQNEAQ (reference sequence). CDR3 region: CASSSRLAGGYEQYF. The CDR3, as DNA: TGTGCCAGCAGCTCGAGACTAGCGGGAGGGTACGAGCAGTACTTC.

The gene calls are TRBV29-1 and TRBJ1-1, with 11 bases lining up with TRBD1. The CDR3 loop spans 13 amino acids. Trimming removed 6 bases from V and 7 bases from J; junction bases left unmatched: 7. Germline loops: CDR1 SQVTM, CDR2 ANQGSEA. CDR3 amino acids: CSVKGQGASEAFF. In nucleotides, the CDR3 is TGCAGCGTAAAAGGACAGGGGGCTAGTGAAGCTTTCTTT.

This rearrangement joins TRBV6-1 to TRBJ2-5, with a weak D call TRBD2 (5 bases). This CDR3 contains 15 residues. The ends were cut back, 7 bases at V and 2 bases at J, with 17 bases in the middle. Germline CDR1 MNHNS, CDR2 SASEGT. This chain's CDR3 is CASTPRSAGQETQYF. The DNA for the CDR3 is TGTGCCAGCACGCCCCGTTCGGCGGGTCAAGAGACCCAGTACTTC.

This rearrangement joins TRBV27 to TRBJ2-7; D unresolved. CDR3 size: 15 residues. The germline CDR1 and CDR2 sequences are MNHEY and SMNVEV (reference sequence). V lost 1 base, J lost 3 bases, and 13 bases lay in between. The CDR3 sequence: CASSLYLGKVYEQYF. CDR3 DNA sequence: TGTGCCAGCAGTTTATATCTGGGGAAGGTCTACGAGCAGTACTTC.

This rearrangement joins TRBV9 to TRBJ2-7; the D call may be TRBD1 or TRBD2 (5 bases each). Trimming stripped 0 bases from V and 6 bases from J, with 16 bases between. Germline V CDR1 and CDR2: SGDLS, YYNGEE. The CDR3 contains 15 residues. The DNA of the CDR3 is TGTGCCAGCAGCGTAGAAGGGGACCGGTACTCCGAGCAGTACTTC. Translated: CASSVEGDRYSEQYF.

This sequence joins TRBV5-4 and TRBJ2-3; D gene unclear. The CDR3 spans 14 residues. Germline V gene sequence: CDR1 SGHNT, CDR2 YYREEE (reference sequence). The germline V and J ends were trimmed by 1 base and 4 bases, with 10 bases remaining between them. The CDR3 reads CASSLRAGSDTQYF. The CDR3 DNA is TGTGCCAGCAGCTTGCGGGCAGGTTCAGATACGCAGTATTTT.

Written as DNA, the CDR3 is TGTGCCAGCAGCTTAGTGGGCGATTCCTACACCTTC. Protein sequence: CASSLVGDSYTF. The chain has TRBV11-2 and TRBJ1-2; D ambiguous. CDR1 is SGHAT and CDR2 is FQNNGV in the germline V gene. This CDR3 has 12 residues. Trimming pared 1 base from V and 10 bases from J, leaving 10 bases between.

This clone was recorded only once. Other DNA variants within this sample encode the same CDR3. This rearrangement joins TRBV9 to TRBJ2-7; perhaps TRBD1 as D (7 bases). From germline, CDR1 is SGDLS and CDR2 YYNGEE. The CDR3 is 14 residues long. V was pared by 2 bases and J by 2 bases, with 11 bases between. The CDR3 reads CASSVAGQTYEQYF. The CDR3 coding sequence is TGTGCCAGCAGCGTGGCGGGACAGACCTACGAGCAGTACTTC. The variable domain in full, completed from reference TRBV9 and TRBJ2-7, reads DSGVTQTPKHLITATGQRVTLRCSPRSGDLSVYWYQQSLDQGLQFLIQYYNGEERAKGNILERFSAQQFPDLHSELNLSSLELGDSALYFCASSVAGQTYEQYFGPGTRLTVT.

This clone was observed a handful of times. The same CDR3 arises from other DNA sequences in this sample as well. The rearrangement uses TRBV10-3 and TRBJ2-7; 7 bases match TRBD1. With 4 bases clipped from V and 2 bases from J, the junction kept 2 bases outside the gene matches. Germline V gene sequence: CDR1 ENHRY, CDR2 SYGVKD. This CDR3 is 13 amino acids long. The CDR3 nucleotides are TGTGCCATCAGTGGGGGACAGACCTACGAGCAGTACTTC. It is translated as CAISGGQTYEQYF.

This rearrangement joins TRBV5-1 to TRBJ2-1, with D possibly called TRBD1 or TRBD2 (5 bases each). Germline-derived CDR1 and CDR2 are SGHRS and YFSETQ. The CDR3 length is 15 residues. The V end was cut by 4 bases, the J end by 8 bases, with 19 bases between. CDR3 DNA: TGCGCCAGCAGCCTATTTGCCCCGGGGCTGGATGAGCAGTTCTTC. Translation: CASSLFAPGLDEQFF.

This clone was seen a single time. The V call is TRBV6-1, the J call TRBJ2-1; D is unresolved. Trimming pared 5 bases from V and 10 bases from J, leaving 9 bases between. The germline gives CDR1 MNHNS, CDR2 SASEGT. This CDR3 comprises 11 residues. DNA for the CDR3: TGTGCCAGCAGTAAAGTACAGGAGCAGTTCTTC. Amino acid sequence: CASSKVQEQFF.

This chain joins TRBV6-5 and TRBJ2-1, with 7 positions matching TRBD1. This CDR3 contains 12 residues. Germline CDR1 MNHEY, CDR2 SVGAGI. The ends lost 6 bases at V and 7 bases at J; junction bases unmatched: 3. The CDR3 protein is CASSQGDNEQFF. The DNA of the CDR3 is TGTGCCAGCAGCCAGGGGGATAATGAGCAGTTCTTC.

V gene TRBV5-1 combines with J gene TRBJ2-1, with unresolved D. V was pared by 4 bases and J by 0 bases, with 29 bases between. The CDR3 is 21 residues long. Germline CDR1 is SGHRS and CDR2 is YFSETQ. The CDR3 DNA reads as TGCGCCAGCAGCCCCGATAGGCGAAAGGTTATCGACTTAAGCTCCTACAATGAGCAGTTCTTC. Amino acids: CASSPDRRKVIDLSSYNEQFF.

CDR3 in amino acids: CASSLGRDGRTEAFF. CDR3 DNA: TGCGCCAGCAGCTTAGGCCGGGACGGGCGGACTGAAGCTTTCTTT. This chain connects TRBV5-1 to TRBJ1-1; a possible D gene is TRBD1 (5 bases). CDR3 length: 15 amino acids. The germline V gene has CDR1 SGHRS and CDR2 YFSETQ. The V gene lost 2 bases and the J gene lost 5 bases, with 16 bases spanning the gap.

The genes are TRBV28 and TRBJ1-5, with D unresolved. CDR3 size: 18 residues. CDR1 MDHEN and CDR2 SYDVKM come from the germline V gene. The ends were cut back, 3 bases at V and 0 bases at J, with 18 bases in the middle. CDR3 in amino acids: CASSFLPWTANSNQPQHF. The CDR3 DNA is TGTGCCAGCAGTTTCCTCCCCTGGACCGCTAATAGCAATCAGCCCCAGCATTTT.

J is TRBJ1-3 and V is TRBV19; possible D gene TRBD1, 5 bases. The germline V gene encodes CDR1 LNHDA and CDR2 SQIVND (reference sequence). The V gene lost 2 bases and the J gene lost 5 bases, with 7 bases spanning the gap. This CDR3 is 13 amino acids long. The CDR3 reads CASSITGRNTIYF. DNA of the CDR3: TGTGCCAGTAGTATAACAGGCCGAAACACCATATATTTT. The full variable domain, rest sourced from reference TRBV19 and TRBJ1-3, is DGGITQSPKYLFRKEGQNVTLSCEQNLNHDAMYWYRQDPGQGLRLIYYSQIVNDFQKGDIAEGYSVSREKKESFPLTVTSAQKNPTAFYLCASSITGRNTIYFGEGSWLTVV.